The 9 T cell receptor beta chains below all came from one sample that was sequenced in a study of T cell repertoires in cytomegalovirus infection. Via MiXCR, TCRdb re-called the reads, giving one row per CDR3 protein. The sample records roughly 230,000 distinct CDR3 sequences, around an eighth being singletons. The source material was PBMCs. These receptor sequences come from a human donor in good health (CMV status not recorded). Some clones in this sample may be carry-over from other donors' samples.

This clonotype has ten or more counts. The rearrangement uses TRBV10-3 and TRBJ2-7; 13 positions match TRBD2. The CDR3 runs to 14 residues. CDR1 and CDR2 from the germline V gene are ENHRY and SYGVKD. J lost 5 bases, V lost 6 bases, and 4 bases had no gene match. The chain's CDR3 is CAIRGTSGIHEQYF. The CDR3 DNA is TGTGCCATCAGGGGGACTAGCGGGATCCACGAGCAGTACTTC.

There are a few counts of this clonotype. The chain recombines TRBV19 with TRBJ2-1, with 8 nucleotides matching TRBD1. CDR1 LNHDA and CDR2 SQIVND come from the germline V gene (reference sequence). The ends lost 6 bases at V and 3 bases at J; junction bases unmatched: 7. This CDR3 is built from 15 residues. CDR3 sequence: CASRPTGGGYNEQFF. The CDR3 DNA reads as TGTGCCAGTAGGCCCACAGGGGGTGGCTACAATGAGCAGTTCTTC.

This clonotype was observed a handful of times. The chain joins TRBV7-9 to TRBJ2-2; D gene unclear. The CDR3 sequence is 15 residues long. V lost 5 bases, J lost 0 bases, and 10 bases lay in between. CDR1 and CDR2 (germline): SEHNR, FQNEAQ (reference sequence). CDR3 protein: CASSLSSPNTGELFF. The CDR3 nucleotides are TGTGCCAGCAGCCTTTCCTCCCCGAACACCGGGGAGCTGTTTTTT.

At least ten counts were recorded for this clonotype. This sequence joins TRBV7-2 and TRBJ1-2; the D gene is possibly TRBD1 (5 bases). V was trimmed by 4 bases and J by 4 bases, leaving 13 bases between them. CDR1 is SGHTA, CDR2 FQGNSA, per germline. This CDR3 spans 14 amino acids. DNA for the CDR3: TGTGCCAGCAGCTGGGCGAGGGGCCTCTATGGCTACACCTTC. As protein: CASSWARGLYGYTF.

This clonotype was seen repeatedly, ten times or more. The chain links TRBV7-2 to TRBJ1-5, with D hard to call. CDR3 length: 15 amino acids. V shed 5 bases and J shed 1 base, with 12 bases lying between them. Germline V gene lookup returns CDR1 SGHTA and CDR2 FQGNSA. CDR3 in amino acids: CASSTYEGSNQPQHF. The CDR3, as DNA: TGTGCCAGCAGCACCTATGAGGGAAGCAATCAGCCCCAGCATTTT.

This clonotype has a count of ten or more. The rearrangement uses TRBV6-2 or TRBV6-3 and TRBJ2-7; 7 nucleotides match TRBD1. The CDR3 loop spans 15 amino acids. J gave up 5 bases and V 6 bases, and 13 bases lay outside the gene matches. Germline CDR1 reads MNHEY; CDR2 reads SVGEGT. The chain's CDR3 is CASSRPGTVSNEQYF. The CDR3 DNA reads TGTGCCAGCAGCCGTCCCGGGACAGTAAGCAACGAGCAGTACTTC.

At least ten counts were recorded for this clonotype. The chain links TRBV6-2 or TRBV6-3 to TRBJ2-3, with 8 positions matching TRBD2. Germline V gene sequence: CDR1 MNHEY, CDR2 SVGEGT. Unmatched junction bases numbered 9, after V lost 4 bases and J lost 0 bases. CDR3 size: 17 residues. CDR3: CASSSPKLAESTDTQYF. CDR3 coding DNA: TGTGCCAGCAGTTCCCCTAAACTAGCGGAGAGCACAGATACGCAGTATTTT.

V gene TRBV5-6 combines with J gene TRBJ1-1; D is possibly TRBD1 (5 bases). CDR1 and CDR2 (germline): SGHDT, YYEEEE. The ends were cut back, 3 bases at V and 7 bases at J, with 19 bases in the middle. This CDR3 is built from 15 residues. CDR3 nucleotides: TGTGCCAGCAGCTCCAGGGCCCTAGGGAGGCGTGAAGCTTTCTTT. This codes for CASSSRALGRREAFF.

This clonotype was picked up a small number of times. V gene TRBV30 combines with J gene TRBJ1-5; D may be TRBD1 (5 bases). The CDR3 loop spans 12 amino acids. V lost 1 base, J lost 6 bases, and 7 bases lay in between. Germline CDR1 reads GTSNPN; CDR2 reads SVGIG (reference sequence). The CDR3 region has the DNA TGTGCCTGGAGTGAAACAGGTCAGCCCCAGCATTTT. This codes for CAWSETGQPQHF.